This TCR beta chain was captured by sequencing in a study of neurological immune-mediated disorders. The germline gives CDR1 SGHRS, CDR2 YFSETQ. The length of the CDR3 is 15 residues. The V and J ends lost 6 bases and 1 base respectively, with 15 bases between them. The cDNA was synthesized by 5'RACE incorporating 10-nucleotide random UMIs. In every sequencing run, more than 170 million TCR-beta sequences were generated from 15-18 subjects. TCRdb reprocessed the 5' RACE reads with MiXCR, giving one entry per CDR3 protein. This sample has fewer than 40,000 distinct CDR3 sequences, with roughly 4.4% found just once. This clonotype has at least ten counts.

The chain combines TRBV5-1 with TRBJ2-3, with D tentatively TRBD1 (6 bases). Sequenced: PBMCs. The receptor was isolated from a man aged 18 to 35 in good health. CDR3 region: CASTRQGQGTDTQYF. In nucleotides, the CDR3 is TGCGCCAGCACTCGGCAGGGGCAAGGCACAGATACGCAGTATTTT.